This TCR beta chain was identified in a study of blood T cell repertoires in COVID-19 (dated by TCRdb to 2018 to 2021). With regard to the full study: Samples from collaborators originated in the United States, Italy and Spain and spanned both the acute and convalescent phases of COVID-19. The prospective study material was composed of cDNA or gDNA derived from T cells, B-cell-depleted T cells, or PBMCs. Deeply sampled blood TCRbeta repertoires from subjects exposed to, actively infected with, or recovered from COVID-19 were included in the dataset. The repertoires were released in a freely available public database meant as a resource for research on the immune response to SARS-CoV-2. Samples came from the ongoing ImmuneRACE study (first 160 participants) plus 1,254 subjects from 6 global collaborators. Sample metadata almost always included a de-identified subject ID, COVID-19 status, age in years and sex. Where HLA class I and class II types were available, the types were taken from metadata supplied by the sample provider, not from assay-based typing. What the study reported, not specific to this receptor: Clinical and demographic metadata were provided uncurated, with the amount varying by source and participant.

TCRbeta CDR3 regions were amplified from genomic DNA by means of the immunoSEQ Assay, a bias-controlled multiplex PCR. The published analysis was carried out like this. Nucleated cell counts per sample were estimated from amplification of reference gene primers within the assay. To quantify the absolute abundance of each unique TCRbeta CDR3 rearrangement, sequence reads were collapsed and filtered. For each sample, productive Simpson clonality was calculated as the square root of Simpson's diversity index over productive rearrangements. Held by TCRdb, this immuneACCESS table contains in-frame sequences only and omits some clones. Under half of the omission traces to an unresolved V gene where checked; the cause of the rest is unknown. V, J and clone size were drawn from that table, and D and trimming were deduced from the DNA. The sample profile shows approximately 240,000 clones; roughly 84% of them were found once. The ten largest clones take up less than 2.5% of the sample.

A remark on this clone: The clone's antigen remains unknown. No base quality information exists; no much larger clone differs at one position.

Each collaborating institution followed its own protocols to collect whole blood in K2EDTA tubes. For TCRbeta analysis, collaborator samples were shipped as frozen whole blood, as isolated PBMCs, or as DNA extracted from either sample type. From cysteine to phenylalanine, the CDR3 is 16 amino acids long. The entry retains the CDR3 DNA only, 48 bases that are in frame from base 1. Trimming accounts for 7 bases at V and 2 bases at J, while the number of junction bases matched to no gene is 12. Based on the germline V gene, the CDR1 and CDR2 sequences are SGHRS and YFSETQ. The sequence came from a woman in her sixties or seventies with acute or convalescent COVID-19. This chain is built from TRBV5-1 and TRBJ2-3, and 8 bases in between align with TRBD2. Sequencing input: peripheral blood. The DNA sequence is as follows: TGCGCCAGCCGTACGGGCGGGGGGCCCTCCACAGATACGCAGTATTTT. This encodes CASRTGGGPSTDTQYF.